Listed here are 21 T cell receptor beta chains from one sample, sequenced in a study of OX40 agonist ivuxolimab in advanced cancers. Clones were read by immunoSEQ multiplex PCR, and TCRdb kept only the in-frame ones, dropping some. The sample shows 72,000 or so clones, 80% to 90% of them seen only once. The specimen was CD4+ or CD8+ T cells sorted from blood, collected in a trial of the OX40 agonist ivuxolimab. Receptors were obtained from an adult with an advanced solid tumor such as melanoma, head and neck, liver or kidney cancer.

J is TRBJ1-1 and V is TRBV4-2; 7 bases match TRBD1. CDR1 is LGHNA and CDR2 is YNFKEQ in the germline V gene. This CDR3 contains 14 residues. Unmatched junction bases numbered 8, after V lost 5 bases and J lost 5 bases. As DNA, the CDR3 is TGTGCCAGCAGCGCCTCGACAGGGTTGACTGAAGCTTTCTTT. Encoded protein: CASSASTGLTEAFF.

V usage is TRBV7-9 and J usage is TRBJ2-3, with 7 bases that match TRBD2. Germline values: CDR1 SEHNR, CDR2 FQNEAQ (reference sequence). The CDR3 sequence is 15 residues long. Germline trimming cut 5 bases from V and 0 bases from J; bases unmatched to any gene: 5. In DNA, the CDR3 is TGTGCCAGCAGCCTATTTAGCGGGAGCACAGATACGCAGTATTTT. Encoded protein: CASSLFSGSTDTQYF.

The rearrangement links TRBV6-1 to TRBJ1-5; TRBD1 matches 8 bases. The junction had 6 bases not matched to a gene; V was cut back by 6 bases and J by 2 bases. Germline CDR1 and CDR2: MNHNS and SASEGT. There are 15 residues in the CDR3. The CDR3 loop reads CASRWGQEGNQPQHF. CDR3 bases: TGTGCCAGCAGATGGGGACAGGAGGGCAATCAGCCCCAGCATTTT.

This clone has only a few counts. Here the CDR3 reads CASSPTHGTNEKLFF. The DNA of the CDR3 is TGTGCCAGCAGCCCGACCCACGGCACTAATGAAAAACTGTTTTTT. The rearrangement joins TRBV9 to TRBJ1-4, with D uncertain. The V end was cut by 4 bases, the J end by 2 bases, with 12 bases between. CDR1 is SGDLS, CDR2 YYNGEE, per germline. CDR3 size: 15 residues.

The V and J genes are TRBV29-1 and TRBJ2-7; D is perhaps TRBD1 or TRBD2 (6 bases each). The germline CDR1 and CDR2 sequences are SQVTM and ANQGSEA. V was clipped by 3 bases and J by 3 bases, with 18 bases between them. The CDR3 has 15 amino acids. The DNA of the CDR3 is TGCAGCGTTGAGGATGGGGGGCCACGGAACTACGAGCAGTACTTC. Protein product: CSVEDGGPRNYEQYF.

The chain is built from TRBV6-6 and TRBJ2-7; 12 bases are a match to TRBD2. V dropped 10 bases and J dropped 3; count of bases not matched to a gene: 13. Germline lookup yields CDR1 MNHNY and CDR2 SVGAGI (reference sequence). The length of the CDR3 is 16 residues. The CDR3, as DNA: TGTGCCACCCTTTCCCTCCCTAGCGGGGGGGGCTACGAGCAGTACTTC. Its protein is CATLSLPSGGGYEQYF.

CDR3 residues: CASSLGAGVATGELFF. The DNA for the CDR3 is TGTGCCAGCAGCTTAGGAGCGGGAGTGGCTACCGGGGAGCTGTTTTTT. V usage is TRBV7-2 and J usage is TRBJ2-2; 8 nucleotides align to TRBD2. After removal of 1 base from V and 5 bases from J, the junction contained 6 bases not matched to a gene. This CDR3 is 16 amino acids long. Germline CDR1 is SGHTA and CDR2 is FQGNSA.

Written as DNA, the CDR3 is TGCGCCAGCAGCTCATTCCATCGGGACAGGAGCGGCATTCAGTACTTC. Amino acids: CASSSFHRDRSGIQYF. The V call is TRBV5-1, the J call TRBJ2-4, with 8 bases fitting TRBD1. Germline-derived CDR1 and CDR2 are SGHRS and YFSETQ. CDR3 length equals 16 residues. The J segment lost 9 bases and the V segment lost 3 bases, leaving 14 bases of the junction unmatched.

The chain joins TRBV9 to TRBJ2-3, with 9 bases aligning to TRBD2. From germline, CDR1 is SGDLS and CDR2 YYNGEE. With V trimmed by 0 bases and J by 6 bases, 11 bases remained unmatched. CDR3 length: 17 amino acids. CDR3 sequence: CASSVGERGAVGDTQYF. CDR3 sequence (DNA): TGTGCCAGCAGCGTAGGGGAGCGGGGGGCCGTTGGTGATACGCAGTATTTT.

The V gene is TRBV30, the J gene TRBJ2-3; 12 nucleotides line up with TRBD1. Germline V gene data show CDR1 as GTSNPN and CDR2 as SVGIG (reference sequence). J gave up 4 bases and V 0 bases, and 2 bases lay outside the gene matches. The CDR3 totals 15 residues. The CDR3 DNA sequence: TGTGCCTGGAGTGTACGGGACAGGGGGCCAGATACGCAGTATTTT. It codes for CAWSVRDRGPDTQYF.

The CDR3 nucleotides read TGCGCCAGCAGCTTCGGACAACGGGAGACCCAGTACTTC. Its translation is CASSFGQRETQYF. The chain recombines TRBV5-1 with TRBJ2-5; the D gene is possibly TRBD1 (5 bases). CDR3 length: 13 amino acids. Germline assignment: CDR1 SGHRS and CDR2 YFSETQ. V lost 2 bases and J lost 5, with 10 bases in between.

CDR3 residues: CASSIRGNQPQHF. The CDR3 nucleotides are TGTGCCAGCAGTATAAGGGGTAATCAGCCCCAGCATTTT. This sequence joins TRBV6-5 and TRBJ1-5; possible D gene TRBD1, 5 bases. V lost 5 bases and J 4 bases, leaving 9 bases between the germline ends. The CDR3 loop spans 13 amino acids. Looked up from germline, CDR1 is MNHEY and CDR2 is SVGAGI.

The chain couples TRBV29-1 to TRBJ1-2, with D uncertain. Germline loops: CDR1 SQVTM, CDR2 ANQGSEA. This CDR3 has 11 residues. V dropped 3 bases and J dropped 5 bases, with 7 bases sitting between them. This CDR3 is CSVDGFYGYTF. The DNA of the CDR3 is TGCAGCGTTGATGGCTTTTATGGCTACACCTTC. The whole variable domain, filled in from reference TRBV29-1 and TRBJ1-2, reads SAVISQKPSRDICQRGTSLTIQCQVDSQVTMMFWYRQQPGQSLTLIATANQGSEATYESGFVIDKFPISRPNLTFSTLTVSNMSPEDSSIYLCSVDGFYGYTFGSGTRLTVV.

CDR3 bases: TGTGCCAGCAGCAGACAGGGCTCCTATAATTCACCCCTCCACTTT. Translating it yields CASSRQGSYNSPLHF. The chain links TRBV28 to TRBJ1-6, with 7 bases matching TRBD1. V trimming: 6 bases; J trimming: 0 bases; junction bases outside the gene matches: 2. Germline V gives CDR1 MDHEN, CDR2 SYDVKM. CDR3 length: 15 amino acids.

This chain uses TRBV4-3 with TRBJ2-5; D is unclear. There are 13 residues in the CDR3. The V and J ends lost 1 base and 7 bases respectively, with 10 bases between them. Germline CDR1 LGHNA, CDR2 YSLEER. The CDR3: CASSQGSRGTQYF. CDR3 DNA sequence: TGCGCCAGCAGCCAAGGGTCTCGCGGGACCCAGTACTTC.

The chain joins TRBV14 to TRBJ2-3, with 13 positions matching TRBD2. V trimming: 6 bases; J trimming: 2 bases; junction bases outside the gene matches: 2. The germline gives CDR1 SGHDN, CDR2 FVKESK. This CDR3 contains 15 residues. CDR3 DNA sequence: TGTGCCAGCAGGGGACTAGCGGGGCCCACAGATACGCAGTATTTT. Protein product: CASRGLAGPTDTQYF.

This chain connects TRBV11-1 to TRBJ1-6, with a possible D match to TRBD1 (5 bases). V dropped 5 bases and J dropped 5 bases, with 13 bases sitting between them. The CDR3 length is 15 residues. Germline CDR1 is SGHAT and CDR2 is FQDESV (reference sequence). The CDR3 protein is CASSIQRGNNSPLHF. In DNA form, the CDR3 reads TGTGCCAGCAGCATCCAGAGGGGAAATAATTCACCCCTCCACTTT.

This clone was seen only a few times. The rearrangement joins TRBV15 to TRBJ2-3, with 7 bases matching TRBD1. Germline V gives CDR1 LNHNV, CDR2 YYDKDF (reference sequence). The CDR3 consists of 16 residues. The V segment lost 0 bases and the J segment 2 bases; nucleotides outside the gene matches: 5. DNA of the CDR3: TGTGCCACCAGCAGAGATATCACAGGGGCCACAGATACGCAGTATTTT. The encoded protein is CATSRDITGATDTQYF. Full variable domain (remainder filled in from reference TRBV15 and TRBJ2-3): DAMVIQNPRYQVTQFGKPVTLSCSQTLNHNVMYWYQQKSSQAPKLLFHYYDKDFNNEADTPDNFQSRRPNTSFCFLDIRSPGLGDTAMYLCATSRDITGATDTQYFGPGTRLTVL.

V usage is TRBV27 and J usage is TRBJ2-3; 13 positions match TRBD2. J was trimmed by 1 base and V by 2 bases; bases with no gene match: 6. The CDR3 covers 18 residues. Germline V CDR1 and CDR2: MNHEY, SMNVEV (reference sequence). The CDR3 here is CASSLRTSGRGGTDTQYF. As DNA, the CDR3 is TGTGCCAGCAGTTTAAGGACTAGCGGGAGAGGGGGCACAGATACGCAGTATTTT.

The rearrangement uses TRBV6-6 and TRBJ1-2, with D uncertain. CDR3 length: 13 amino acids. The germline CDR1 and CDR2 sequences are MNHNY and SVGAGI (reference sequence). V was clipped by 5 bases and J by 2 bases, with 9 bases between them. CDR3 sequence: CASSISENYGYTF. The CDR3 DNA follows: TGTGCCAGCAGTATATCAGAGAACTATGGCTACACCTTC.

The chain carries TRBV28 and TRBJ1-5; a possible D gene is TRBD1 (5 bases). With 7 bases removed from V and 1 base from J, the gap between germline ends came to 11 bases. Germline values: CDR1 MDHEN, CDR2 SYDVKM. This CDR3 region has 14 residues. The CDR3 DNA is TGTGCCAGCACAATCGGGGGGAGCAATCAGCCCCAGCATTTT. Translated: CASTIGGSNQPQHF.